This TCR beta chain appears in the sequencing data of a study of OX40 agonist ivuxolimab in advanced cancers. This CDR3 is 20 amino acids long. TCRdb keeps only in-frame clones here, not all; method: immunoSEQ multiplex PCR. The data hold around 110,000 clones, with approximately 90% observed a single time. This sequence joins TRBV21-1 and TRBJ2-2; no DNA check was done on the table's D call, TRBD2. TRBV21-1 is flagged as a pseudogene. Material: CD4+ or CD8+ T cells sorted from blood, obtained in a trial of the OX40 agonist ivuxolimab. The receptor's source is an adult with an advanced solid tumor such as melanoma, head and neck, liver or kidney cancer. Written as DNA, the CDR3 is TGTGCCAGCAGCAAAGGGGAGATAGGCCCACTCCCTCCGAACACCGGGGAGCTGTTTTTT. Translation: CASSKGEIGPLPPNTGELFF.